These T cell receptor beta chains were read from a single sample in a study of cytomegalovirus exposure and HLA in healthy donors. Sequencing was performed with immunoSEQ multiplex PCR; in TCRdb, only in-frame clones are kept and a portion is missing. The sample lists about 140,000 clones, around 9.6% occurring once. Material: PBMCs. These receptors were collected from a male donor in good health and CMV-seronegative. CDR3s include the opening cysteine and the closing phenylalanine or tryptophan. Each record gives: V gene, D gene, J gene, clone size, CDR3 protein, CDR3 DNA. A D gene is named only where the DNA matches it firmly. Clone size is stated in some rows and not others, as once, few, many or a class when expanded.

>TRBV19|NA|TRBJ1-4|few
CASSADGEGKLFF
TGTGCCAGTAGTGCGGACGGGGAAGGAAAACTGTTTTTT
>TRBV5-1|TRBD2|TRBJ2-1|NA
CASSFLAGGHEQFF
TGCGCCAGCAGCTTTCTAGCGGGAGGGCATGAGCAGTTCTTC
>TRBV19|NA|TRBJ2-7|few
CASSIAGKAEQYF
TGTGCCAGTAGTATAGCGGGAAAGGCCGAGCAGTACTTC
>TRBV28|NA|TRBJ1-5|few
CASSLPTLTGNQPQHF
TGTGCCAGCAGTTTGCCGACTCTCACTGGGAATCAGCCCCAGCATTTT
>TRBV9|TRBD2|TRBJ2-1|few
CASSIRDYLGNEQFF
TGTGCCAGCAGCATCCGGGACTACCTCGGGAATGAGCAGTTCTTC
>TRBV5-8|NA|TRBJ2-5|few
CASSHWGVQETQYF
TGTGCCAGCAGCCACTGGGGCGTCCAAGAGACCCAGTACTTC
>TRBV7-9|TRBD1|TRBJ1-6|few
CASSPRRDSSSPLHF
TGTGCCAGCAGCCCTAGGCGGGACAGCTCTTCACCCCTCCACTTT
>TRBV7-3|TRBD1|TRBJ1-4|few
CASSPPGQGKRQFNEKLFF
TGTGCCAGCAGCCCCCCGGGACAGGGGAAGAGGCAGTTCAATGAAAAACTGTTTTTT
>TRBV5-4|TRBD2|TRBJ2-7|NA
CASSPLAGTPYEQYF
TGTGCCAGCAGCCCACTAGCGGGGACCCCATACGAGCAGTACTTC
>TRBV19|TRBD1|TRBJ2-5|NA
CASTPRDRDSLYQETQYF
TGTGCCAGTACCCCAAGGGACAGGGACTCGCTCTACCAAGAGACCCAGTACTTC
>TRBV4-3|NA|TRBJ2-2|few
CASSQDYNRNTGELFF
TGCGCCAGCAGCCAAGACTATAACAGAAACACCGGGGAGCTGTTTTTT
>TRBV4-3|NA|TRBJ2-3|few
CASSQTSRDTQYF
TGCGCCAGCAGCCAGACTTCTAGGGATACGCAGTATTTT
>TRBV7-9|TRBD1|TRBJ2-1|NA
CASSPDRATSNEQFF
TGTGCCAGCAGTCCCGACAGGGCGACATCAAATGAGCAGTTCTTC
>TRBV27|TRBD1|TRBJ1-1|NA
CASSSAGQGGIAFF
TGTGCCAGCAGTTCTGCCGGACAGGGGGGGATAGCTTTCTTT
>TRBV28|TRBD1|TRBJ2-7|few
CASSSPGQGNYEQYF
TGTGCCAGCAGCTCTCCGGGACAGGGAAACTACGAGCAGTACTTC
>TRBV5-4|NA|TRBJ1-4|few
CASSWQGGTNEKLFF
TGTGCCAGCAGCTGGCAAGGGGGAACTAATGAAAAACTGTTTTTT
>TRBV15|TRBD1|TRBJ2-5|few
CATRSAPGGWETQYF
TGTGCCACCAGGTCAGCTCCAGGGGGCTGGGAGACCCAGTACTTC
>TRBV19|NA|TRBJ2-3|few
CASGPGHGSTDTQYF
TGTGCCAGTGGCCCGGGACACGGGAGCACAGATACGCAGTATTTT
>TRBV4-3|TRBD1|TRBJ2-2|few
CASSQVWIRTGGTGELFF
TGCGCCAGCAGCCAAGTCTGGATTAGGACAGGGGGCACCGGGGAGCTGTTTTTT
>TRBV5-1|TRBD1|TRBJ1-1|few
CASRAGQGTEAFF
TGCGCCAGCAGGGCGGGACAGGGGACTGAAGCTTTCTTT
>TRBV30|TRBD1|TRBJ2-1|NA
CAWSGGQDGYNEQFF
TGTGCCTGGAGTGGAGGACAGGACGGCTACAATGAGCAGTTCTTC
>TRBV19|TRBD2|TRBJ2-3|few
CASTLGRSLGRSDTQYF
TGTGCCAGTACCCTCGGGAGAAGCCTCGGGAGGTCAGATACGCAGTATTTT
>TRBV29-1|TRBD1|TRBJ2-1|NA
CSVGGQGAWNEQFF
TGCAGCGTTGGTGGACAGGGGGCTTGGAATGAGCAGTTCTTC
>TRBV6-5|NA|TRBJ1-5|NA
CASSPGSSNQPQHF
TGTGCCAGCAGCCCAGGGTCTTCAAATCAGCCCCAGCATTTT
>TRBV5-1|NA|TRBJ2-4|NA
CASSLAGTGANIQYF
TGCGCCAGCAGCTTGGCCGGGACTGGAGCGAACATTCAGTACTTC
>TRBV11-2|NA|TRBJ2-7|NA
CASSLLPAGNSYEQYF
TGTGCCAGCAGCTTGTTGCCCGCGGGGAACTCCTACGAGCAGTACTTC
>TRBV29-1|TRBD1|TRBJ2-7|few
CSVVGTGYEQYF
TGCAGCGTTGTGGGGACAGGGTACGAGCAGTACTTC
>TRBV7-9|TRBD2|TRBJ2-1|NA
CASSSTLSSGGRYNEQFF
TGTGCCAGCAGCTCTACCCTATCTAGCGGGGGGCGGTACAATGAGCAGTTCTTC
>TRBV28|NA|TRBJ2-5|few
CASSPGGPVETQYF
TGTGCCAGCAGCCCCGGGGGGCCAGTGGAGACCCAGTACTTC
>TRBV15|TRBD2|TRBJ2-1|NA
CATRTSGRAVNEQFF
TGTGCCACCCGGACTAGCGGGAGGGCCGTAAATGAGCAGTTCTTC
>TRBV23-1|NA|TRBJ1-1|few
CASAWGGPKNTEAFF
TGCGCCAGCGCTTGGGGGGGGCCCAAGAACACTGAAGCTTTCTTT
>TRBV7-2|NA|TRBJ1-4|NA
CASSLVPRNEKLFF
TGTGCCAGCAGCTTAGTCCCCAGGAATGAAAAACTGTTTTTT
>TRBV9|NA|TRBJ2-5|few
CASSAGTGTRFETQYF
TGTGCCAGCAGCGCAGGGACAGGGACTAGGTTTGAGACCCAGTACTTC
>TRBV7-3|NA|TRBJ1-6|NA
CASSSGVYNSPLHF
TGTGCCAGCAGTTCCGGGGTTTACAATTCACCCCTCCACTTT
>TRBV28|TRBD1|TRBJ2-1|NA
CASSPGQGGHNEQFF
TGTGCCAGCAGTCCCGGACAGGGTGGGCACAATGAGCAGTTCTTC
>TRBV9|NA|TRBJ2-3|NA
CASSEQGGRTDTQYF
TGTGCCAGCAGCGAGCAGGGGGGCCGCACAGATACGCAGTATTTT
>TRBV5-4|TRBD1|TRBJ1-2|NA
CASSPTGGGVYGYTF
TGTGCCAGCAGCCCCACAGGGGGAGGGGTCTATGGCTACACCTTC
>TRBV7-9|NA|TRBJ2-7|NA
CASSFGDIRPEQYF
TGTGCCAGCAGCTTTGGGGACATCCGTCCCGAGCAGTACTTC
>TRBV6-4|NA|TRBJ1-1|NA
CATILCRAFF
TGTGCCACGATACTCTGCAGGGCTTTCTTT
>TRBV4-3|NA|TRBJ2-1|NA
CASSQGRNGDNSYNEQFF
TGCGCCAGCAGCCAAGGCCGAAACGGGGATAACTCCTACAATGAGCAGTTCTTC
>TRBV30|TRBD1|TRBJ2-7|NA
CAWSPQTGDKYF
TGTGCCTGGAGCCCCCAAACAGGGGATAAGTACTTC
>TRBV13|NA|TRBJ1-3|few
CASSLGANTIYF
TGTGCCAGCAGCTTGGGGGCAAACACCATATATTTT
>TRBV4-3|TRBD2|TRBJ2-3|few
CASSQEAGASGGAGFPDTQYF
TGCGCCAGCAGCCAAGAAGCGGGGGCTAGCGGGGGGGCCGGGTTCCCAGATACGCAGTATTTT
>TRBV25-1|NA|TRBJ2-3|few
CASSDSGETADTQYF
TGTGCCAGCAGTGATTCAGGGGAAACGGCAGATACGCAGTATTTT
>TRBV9|TRBD1|TRBJ1-1|few
CASSVSTGVNTEAFF
TGTGCCAGCAGCGTATCGACAGGGGTTAACACTGAAGCTTTCTTT
>TRBV11-2|TRBD1|TRBJ2-5|NA
CASSFATGYQETQYF
TGTGCCAGCAGCTTTGCGACAGGGTATCAAGAGACCCAGTACTTC
>TRBV10-3|TRBD2|TRBJ2-3|few
CAISESGGRVTDTQYF
TGTGCCATCAGTGAGTCGGGCGGGAGGGTCACAGATACGCAGTATTTT
>TRBV28|NA|TRBJ2-1|NA
CASSLTSTGEQFF
TGTGCCAGCAGTCTGACTAGTACGGGTGAGCAGTTCTTC
>TRBV7-9|NA|TRBJ2-3|NA
CASSLSHGYTDTQYF
TGTGCCAGCAGCTTATCACACGGGTACACAGATACGCAGTATTTT
>TRBV2|NA|TRBJ2-2|few
CASTKDTTGELFF
TGTGCCAGCACGAAGGACACGACCGGGGAGCTGTTTTTT
>TRBV4-1|NA|TRBJ1-1|few
CASSHTTGMNTEAFF
TGCGCCAGCAGCCATACGACAGGAATGAACACTGAAGCTTTCTTT
>TRBV29-1|TRBD1|TRBJ1-2|few
CSVSDRTGGYTF
TGCAGCGTTTCGGACAGGACAGGTGGCTACACCTTC
>TRBV5-5|NA|TRBJ2-5|NA
CASSLASPETQYF
TGTGCCAGCAGCTTGGCCAGTCCAGAGACCCAGTACTTC